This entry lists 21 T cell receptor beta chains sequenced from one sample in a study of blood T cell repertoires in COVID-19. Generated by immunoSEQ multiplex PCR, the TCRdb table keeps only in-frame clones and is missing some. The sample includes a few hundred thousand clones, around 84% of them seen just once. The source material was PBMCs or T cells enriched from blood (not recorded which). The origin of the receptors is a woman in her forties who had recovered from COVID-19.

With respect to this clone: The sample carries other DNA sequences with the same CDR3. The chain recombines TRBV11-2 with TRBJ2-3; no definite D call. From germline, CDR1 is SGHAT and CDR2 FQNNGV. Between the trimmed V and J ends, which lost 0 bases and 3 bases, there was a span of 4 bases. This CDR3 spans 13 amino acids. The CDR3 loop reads CASSLDLTDTQYF. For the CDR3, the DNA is TGTGCCAGCAGCTTAGATTTAACAGATACGCAGTATTTT.

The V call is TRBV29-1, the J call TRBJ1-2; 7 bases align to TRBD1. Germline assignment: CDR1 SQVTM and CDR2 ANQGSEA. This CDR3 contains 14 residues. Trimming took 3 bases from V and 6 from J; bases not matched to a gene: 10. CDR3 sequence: CSVEGSQGVNGYTF. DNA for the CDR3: TGCAGCGTTGAGGGGTCGCAGGGGGTAAATGGCTACACCTTC.

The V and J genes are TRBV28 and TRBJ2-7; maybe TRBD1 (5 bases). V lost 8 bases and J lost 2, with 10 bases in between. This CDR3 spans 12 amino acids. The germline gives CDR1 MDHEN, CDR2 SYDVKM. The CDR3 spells CASGRGTYEQYF. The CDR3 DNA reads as TGTGCCAGCGGAAGGGGAACCTACGAGCAGTACTTC. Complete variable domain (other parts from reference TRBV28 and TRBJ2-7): DVKVTQSSRYLVKRTGEKVFLECVQDMDHENMFWYRQDPGLGLRLIYFSYDVKMKEKGDIPEGYSVSREKKERFSLILESASTNQTSMYLCASGRGTYEQYFGPGTRLTVT.

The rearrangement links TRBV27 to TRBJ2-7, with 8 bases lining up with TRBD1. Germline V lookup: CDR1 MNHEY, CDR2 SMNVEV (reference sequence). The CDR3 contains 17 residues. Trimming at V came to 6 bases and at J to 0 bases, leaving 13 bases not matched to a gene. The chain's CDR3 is CASSPIIPGQDSYEQYF. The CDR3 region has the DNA TGTGCCAGCAGCCCTATCATTCCGGGACAGGACTCCTACGAGCAGTACTTC.

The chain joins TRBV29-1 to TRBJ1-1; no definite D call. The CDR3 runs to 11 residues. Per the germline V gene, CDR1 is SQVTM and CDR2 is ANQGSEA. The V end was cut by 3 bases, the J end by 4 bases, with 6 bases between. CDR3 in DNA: TGCAGCGTTGACGGGAGCACTGAAGCTTTCTTT. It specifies CSVDGSTEAFF.

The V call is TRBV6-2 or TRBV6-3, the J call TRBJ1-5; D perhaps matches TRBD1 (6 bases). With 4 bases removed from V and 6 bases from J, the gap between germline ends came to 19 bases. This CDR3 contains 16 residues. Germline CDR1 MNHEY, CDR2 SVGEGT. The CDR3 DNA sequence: TGTGCCAGCAGTTTACGTTATACGGGGGGCGTTCAGCCCCAGCATTTT. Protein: CASSLRYTGGVQPQHF.

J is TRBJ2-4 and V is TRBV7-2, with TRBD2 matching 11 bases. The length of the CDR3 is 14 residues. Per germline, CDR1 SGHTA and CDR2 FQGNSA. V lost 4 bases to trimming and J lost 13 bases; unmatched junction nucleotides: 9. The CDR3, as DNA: TGTGCCAGCAGCTCACAACGACTAGCGGGACCCCAGTACTTC. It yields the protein CASSSQRLAGPQYF.

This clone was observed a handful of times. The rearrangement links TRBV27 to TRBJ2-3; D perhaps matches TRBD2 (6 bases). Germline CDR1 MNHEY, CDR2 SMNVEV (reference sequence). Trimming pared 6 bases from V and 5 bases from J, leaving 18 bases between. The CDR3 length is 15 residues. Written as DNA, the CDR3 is TGTGCCAGCAGCACTAGAAGGGTGCGGGGAGATACGCAGTATTTT. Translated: CASSTRRVRGDTQYF.

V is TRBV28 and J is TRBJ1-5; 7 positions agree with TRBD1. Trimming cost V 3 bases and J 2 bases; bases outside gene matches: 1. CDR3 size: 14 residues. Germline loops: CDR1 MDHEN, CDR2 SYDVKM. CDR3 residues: CASSFQGGNQPQHF. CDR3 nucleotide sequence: TGTGCCAGCAGTTTTCAGGGGGGCAATCAGCCCCAGCATTTT.

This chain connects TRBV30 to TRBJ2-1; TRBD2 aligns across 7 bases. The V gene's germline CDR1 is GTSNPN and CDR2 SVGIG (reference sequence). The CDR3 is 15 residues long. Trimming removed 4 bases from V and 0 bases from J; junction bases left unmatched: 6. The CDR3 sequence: CAWILRGSSYNEQFF. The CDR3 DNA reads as TGTGCCTGGATTCTACGCGGGAGCTCCTACAATGAGCAGTTCTTC.

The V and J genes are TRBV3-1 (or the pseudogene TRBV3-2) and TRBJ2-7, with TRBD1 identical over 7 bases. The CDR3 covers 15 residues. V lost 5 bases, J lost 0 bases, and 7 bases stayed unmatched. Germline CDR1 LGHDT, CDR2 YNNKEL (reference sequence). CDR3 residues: CASSSQGVTSYEQYF. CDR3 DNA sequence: TGTGCCAGCAGCAGCCAGGGGGTCACCTCCTACGAGCAGTACTTC.

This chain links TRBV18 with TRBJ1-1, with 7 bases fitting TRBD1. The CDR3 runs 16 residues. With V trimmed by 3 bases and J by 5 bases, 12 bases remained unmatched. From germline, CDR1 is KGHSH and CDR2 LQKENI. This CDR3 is CASSPLRGRGQTEAFF. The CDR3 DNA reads TGTGCCAGCTCACCCCTCAGGGGAAGGGGGCAAACTGAAGCTTTCTTT.

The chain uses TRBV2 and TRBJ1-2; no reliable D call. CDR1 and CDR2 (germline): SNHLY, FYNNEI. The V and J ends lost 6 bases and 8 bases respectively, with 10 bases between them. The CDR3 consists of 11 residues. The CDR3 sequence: CASRPSGGYTF. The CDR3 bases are TGTGCCAGCAGGCCATCCGGGGGCTACACCTTC. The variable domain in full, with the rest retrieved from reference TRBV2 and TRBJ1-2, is EPEVTQTPSHQVTQMGQEVILRCVPISNHLYFYWYRQILGQKVEFLVSFYNNEISEKSEIFDDQFSVERPDGSNFTLKIRSTKLEDSAMYFCASRPSGGYTFGSGTRLTVV.

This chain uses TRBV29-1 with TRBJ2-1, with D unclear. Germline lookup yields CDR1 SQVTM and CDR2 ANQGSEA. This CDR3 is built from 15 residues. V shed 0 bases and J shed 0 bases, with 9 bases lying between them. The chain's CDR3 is CSVEDPRSSYNEQFF. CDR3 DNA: TGCAGCGTTGAAGATCCGCGGTCCTCCTACAATGAGCAGTTCTTC.

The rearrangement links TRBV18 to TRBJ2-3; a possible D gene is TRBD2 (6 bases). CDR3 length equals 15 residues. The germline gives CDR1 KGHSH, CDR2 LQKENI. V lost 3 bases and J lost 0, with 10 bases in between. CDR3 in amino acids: CASSPIGTSTDTQYF. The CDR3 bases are TGTGCCAGCTCACCCATCGGGACTAGCACAGATACGCAGTATTTT.

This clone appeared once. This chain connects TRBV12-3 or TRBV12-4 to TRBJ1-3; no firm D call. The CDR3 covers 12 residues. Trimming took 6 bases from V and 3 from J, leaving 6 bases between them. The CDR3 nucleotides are TGTGCCAGCAGGCCAGGTGGAAACACCATATATTTT. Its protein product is CASRPGGNTIYF.

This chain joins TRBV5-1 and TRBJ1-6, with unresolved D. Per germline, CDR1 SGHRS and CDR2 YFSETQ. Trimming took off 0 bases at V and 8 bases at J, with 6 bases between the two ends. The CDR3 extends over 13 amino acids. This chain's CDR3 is CASSLAQYSPLHF. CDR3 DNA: TGCGCCAGCAGCTTGGCCCAATATTCACCCCTCCACTTT.

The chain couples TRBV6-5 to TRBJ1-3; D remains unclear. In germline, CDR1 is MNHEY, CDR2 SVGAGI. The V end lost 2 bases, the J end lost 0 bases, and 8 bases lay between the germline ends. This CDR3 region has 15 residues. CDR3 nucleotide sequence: TGTGCCAGCAGTTACCTGGGCTTCTCTGGAAACACCATATATTTT. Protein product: CASSYLGFSGNTIYF.

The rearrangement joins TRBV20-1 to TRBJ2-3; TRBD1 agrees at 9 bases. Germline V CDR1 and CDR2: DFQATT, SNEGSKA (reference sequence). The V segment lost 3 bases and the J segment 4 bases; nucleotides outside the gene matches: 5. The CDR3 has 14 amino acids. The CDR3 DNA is TGCAGTGCTAGTGGGACAGGGATTCCAGATACGCAGTATTTT. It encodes CSASGTGIPDTQYF.

The CDR3: CASSSGVPPETQYF. DNA for the CDR3: TGTGCCAGCAGCTCCGGGGTGCCCCCGGAGACCCAGTACTTC. The chain employs TRBV2 and TRBJ2-5, with D possibly being TRBD2 (5 bases). Trimming cost V 6 bases and J 5 bases, with 16 bases left between them. Germline CDR1 reads SNHLY; CDR2 reads FYNNEI. The CDR3 is made up of 14 amino acids.

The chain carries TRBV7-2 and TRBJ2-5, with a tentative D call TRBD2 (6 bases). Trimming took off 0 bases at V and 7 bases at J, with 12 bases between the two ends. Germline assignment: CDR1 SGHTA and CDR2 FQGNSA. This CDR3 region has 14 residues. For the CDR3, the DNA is TGTGCCAGCAGCTTAGCGCGAGGAGGGCGGACCCAGTACTTC. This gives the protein CASSLARGGRTQYF.